Listed below are T cell receptor beta chains from one sample, sequenced in a study of OX40 agonist ivuxolimab in advanced cancers. This table comes from immunoSEQ multiplex PCR, and its TCRdb copy is limited to in-frame clones, with some not included. The sample comprises over 65,000 clones, about 80% of which are singletons, and 0.45% to 0.6% rests with the top ten. The specimen comprised CD4+ or CD8+ T cells sorted from blood, sampled in a trial of the OX40 agonist ivuxolimab. The receptors derive from an adult with an advanced solid tumor such as melanoma, head and neck, liver or kidney cancer. Each CDR3 is given with its conserved first and last residue. The order of the fields is V gene, J gene, D gene, clone size, CDR3 protein, CDR3 DNA. A D gene is named only where the DNA matches it firmly. Rows give clone size only sometimes, using once, few, many, or a class for an expanded clone.

v_gene: TRBV11-2; j_gene: TRBJ2-7; d_gene: TRBD1; abundance: -; CDR3aa: CASSSSAGTGSYEQYF; CDR3nt: TGTGCCAGCAGCTCTAGCGCCGGGACAGGCTCATACGAGCAGTACTTC
v_gene: TRBV5-1; j_gene: TRBJ1-3; d_gene: -; abundance: -; CDR3aa: CASSFLGLGNTIYF; CDR3nt: TGCGCCAGCAGCTTCCTAGGGCTCGGAAACACCATATATTTT
v_gene: TRBV7-2; j_gene: TRBJ2-3; d_gene: TRBD2; abundance: once; CDR3aa: CASSLGRLAGGLADTQYF; CDR3nt: TGTGCCAGCAGCTTAGGGCGCCTAGCGGGGGGGCTCGCAGATACGCAGTATTTT
v_gene: TRBV19; j_gene: TRBJ1-2; d_gene: TRBD1; abundance: -; CDR3aa: CASSISGGTTSVRIYGYTF; CDR3nt: TGTGCCAGTAGTATCTCAGGGGGGACGACCAGCGTTAGGATCTATGGCTACACCTTC
v_gene: TRBV5-5; j_gene: TRBJ2-1; d_gene: TRBD2; abundance: -; CDR3aa: CASRKLAGGSSYNEQFF; CDR3nt: TGTGCCAGCAGGAAACTAGCGGGGGGGAGCTCCTACAATGAGCAGTTCTTC
v_gene: TRBV6-5; j_gene: TRBJ2-3; d_gene: -; abundance: -; CDR3aa: CASSPGGSTDTQYF; CDR3nt: TGTGCCAGCAGCCCAGGGGGGAGCACAGATACGCAGTATTTT
v_gene: TRBV19; j_gene: TRBJ2-1; d_gene: -; abundance: -; CDR3aa: CASSSLGGSLNEQFF; CDR3nt: TGTGCCAGTAGTTCCCTAGGGGGATCCCTCAATGAGCAGTTCTTC
v_gene: TRBV9; j_gene: TRBJ2-1; d_gene: TRBD2; abundance: -; CDR3aa: CASTQSGGANEQFF; CDR3nt: TGTGCCAGCACCCAAAGCGGGGGGGCCAATGAGCAGTTCTTC
v_gene: TRBV28; j_gene: TRBJ2-7; d_gene: -; abundance: -; CDR3aa: CASSSPDRNYEQYF; CDR3nt: TGTGCCAGCAGTTCCCCCGACAGGAACTACGAGCAGTACTTC
v_gene: TRBV5-1; j_gene: TRBJ2-5; d_gene: -; abundance: once; CDR3aa: CASRETDRGGETQYF; CDR3nt: TGCGCCAGCAGGGAGACGGACAGAGGGGGGGAGACCCAGTACTTC
v_gene: TRBV19; j_gene: TRBJ1-5; d_gene: -; abundance: -; CDR3aa: CASKLDGRGNQPQHF; CDR3nt: TGTGCCAGTAAACTGGACGGGAGGGGCAATCAGCCCCAGCATTTT
v_gene: TRBV10-3; j_gene: TRBJ2-1; d_gene: TRBD2; abundance: once; CDR3aa: CAISPPSGMSYNEQFF; CDR3nt: TGTGCCATCAGTCCCCCCAGCGGGATGTCCTACAATGAGCAGTTCTTC
v_gene: TRBV10-3; j_gene: TRBJ2-7; d_gene: TRBD1; abundance: -; CDR3aa: CAISAQGEHYEQYF; CDR3nt: TGTGCCATCAGTGCACAGGGGGAACACTACGAGCAGTACTTC
v_gene: TRBV5-1; j_gene: TRBJ2-2; d_gene: -; abundance: -; CDR3aa: CASSLAGEVGVITGELFF; CDR3nt: TGCGCCAGCAGCTTGGCCGGAGAGGTGGGAGTGATCACCGGGGAGCTGTTTTTT
v_gene: TRBV7-3; j_gene: TRBJ2-7; d_gene: TRBD2; abundance: -; CDR3aa: CASSPSGSYEQYF; CDR3nt: TGTGCCAGCAGCCCTAGCGGATCCTACGAGCAGTACTTC
v_gene: TRBV7-2; j_gene: TRBJ2-7; d_gene: -; abundance: -; CDR3aa: CASSLASGSAYEQYF; CDR3nt: TGTGCCAGCAGCTTAGCGTCAGGGTCAGCCTACGAGCAGTACTTC
v_gene: TRBV6-1; j_gene: TRBJ2-5; d_gene: -; abundance: -; CDR3aa: CASSGLPQETQYF; CDR3nt: TGTGCCAGCAGTGGGTTACCCCAAGAGACCCAGTACTTC
v_gene: TRBV28; j_gene: TRBJ1-2; d_gene: -; abundance: -; CDR3aa: CASSLGEDYGYTF; CDR3nt: TGTGCCAGCAGTTTGGGGGAGGACTATGGCTACACCTTC
v_gene: TRBV5-1; j_gene: TRBJ2-3; d_gene: -; abundance: -; CDR3aa: CASISGQSTDTQYF; CDR3nt: TGCGCCAGCATCTCCGGACAGAGCACAGATACGCAGTATTTT
v_gene: TRBV21-1; j_gene: TRBJ2-5; d_gene: -; abundance: -; CDR3aa: CAPLGQTQETQYF; CDR3nt: TGTGCCCCGTTAGGACAGACCCAAGAGACCCAGTACTTC
v_gene: TRBV6-4; j_gene: TRBJ1-2; d_gene: -; abundance: once; CDR3aa: CASSGLTRILYGYTF; CDR3nt: TGTGCCAGCAGTGGGTTGACACGGATCCTCTATGGCTACACCTTC
v_gene: TRBV28; j_gene: TRBJ2-7; d_gene: -; abundance: -; CDR3aa: CASSRGRGGYEQYF; CDR3nt: TGTGCCAGCAGCAGGGGCAGGGGTGGCTACGAGCAGTACTTC
v_gene: TRBV29-1; j_gene: TRBJ2-3; d_gene: -; abundance: -; CDR3aa: CSEDQDTQYF; CDR3nt: TGTAGCGAGGATCAGGATACGCAGTATTTT
v_gene: TRBV27; j_gene: TRBJ1-2; d_gene: -; abundance: -; CDR3aa: CASRFDGQNYGYTF; CDR3nt: TGTGCCAGCAGATTTGATGGACAGAACTATGGCTACACCTTC
v_gene: TRBV10-1; j_gene: TRBJ2-7; d_gene: TRBD1; abundance: -; CDR3aa: CASRSDRGHTYEQYF; CDR3nt: TGCGCCAGCAGGTCGGACAGGGGGCACACCTACGAGCAGTACTTC
v_gene: TRBV5-1; j_gene: TRBJ2-1; d_gene: -; abundance: -; CDR3aa: CASSLGFDRKGQFF; CDR3nt: TGCGCCAGCAGCTTGGGCTTCGATCGAAAGGGGCAGTTCTTC
v_gene: TRBV7-2; j_gene: TRBJ1-6; d_gene: TRBD1; abundance: -; CDR3aa: CASSAQTGGYSPLHF; CDR3nt: TGTGCCAGCAGCGCCCAGACAGGGGGATATTCACCCCTCCACTTT
v_gene: TRBV2; j_gene: TRBJ2-3; d_gene: TRBD2; abundance: once; CDR3aa: CASSGASGRIDTQYF; CDR3nt: TGTGCCAGCAGTGGGGCTAGCGGGAGAATAGATACGCAGTATTTT
v_gene: TRBV5-1; j_gene: TRBJ1-2; d_gene: TRBD1; abundance: -; CDR3aa: CASSLGTGNYGYTF; CDR3nt: TGCGCCAGCAGCTTGGGGACAGGAAACTATGGCTACACCTTC
v_gene: TRBV19; j_gene: TRBJ2-2; d_gene: -; abundance: -; CDR3aa: CASSPRVRPAGELFF; CDR3nt: TGTGCCAGTAGCCCCCGAGTCAGGCCGGCCGGGGAGCTGTTTTTT
v_gene: TRBV6-1; j_gene: TRBJ1-3; d_gene: -; abundance: -; CDR3aa: CASSEAAGTGNTIYF; CDR3nt: TGTGCCAGCAGTGAAGCGGCAGGGACTGGAAACACCATATATTTT
v_gene: TRBV7-9; j_gene: TRBJ1-1; d_gene: TRBD1; abundance: -; CDR3aa: CASSFRTGTWVLGTEAFF; CDR3nt: TGTGCCAGCAGCTTCCGGACAGGGACTTGGGTACTGGGCACTGAAGCTTTCTTT
v_gene: TRBV4-1; j_gene: TRBJ1-2; d_gene: TRBD1; abundance: -; CDR3aa: CASSQEGTGVLGYTF; CDR3nt: TGCGCCAGCAGCCAAGAAGGGACAGGGGTTCTGGGCTACACCTTC
v_gene: TRBV5-4; j_gene: TRBJ2-2; d_gene: TRBD1; abundance: medium-sized; CDR3aa: CASSLGLTGSNTGELFF; CDR3nt: TGTGCCAGCAGCTTGGGTCTGACAGGGTCGAACACCGGGGAGCTGTTTTTT
v_gene: TRBV5-1; j_gene: TRBJ2-1; d_gene: -; abundance: -; CDR3aa: CASSFPQGSYNEQFF; CDR3nt: TGCGCCAGCAGCTTCCCGCAGGGGTCCTACAATGAGCAGTTCTTC
v_gene: TRBV2; j_gene: TRBJ2-7; d_gene: -; abundance: -; CDR3aa: CASRTVGSSYEQYF; CDR3nt: TGTGCCAGCAGGACGGTCGGCAGCTCCTACGAGCAGTACTTC
v_gene: TRBV7-2; j_gene: TRBJ2-5; d_gene: -; abundance: -; CDR3aa: CASSSFGVQETQYF; CDR3nt: TGTGCCAGCAGCTCGTTCGGGGTCCAAGAGACCCAGTACTTC
v_gene: TRBV5-1; j_gene: TRBJ2-7; d_gene: -; abundance: -; CDR3aa: CASRPETLPGLTSYEQYF; CDR3nt: TGCGCCAGCAGACCCGAGACCTTACCGGGACTGACGTCCTACGAGCAGTACTTC
v_gene: TRBV7-2; j_gene: TRBJ2-3; d_gene: TRBD1; abundance: -; CDR3aa: CASSLQGAGTDTQYF; CDR3nt: TGTGCCAGCAGCCTCCAGGGGGCGGGCACAGATACGCAGTATTTT
v_gene: TRBV6-5; j_gene: TRBJ2-7; d_gene: -; abundance: -; CDR3aa: CASSDRWAPYEQYF; CDR3nt: TGTGCCAGCAGCGATAGGTGGGCCCCCTACGAGCAGTACTTC
v_gene: TRBV28; j_gene: TRBJ2-3; d_gene: TRBD2; abundance: -; CDR3aa: CASSLSTSGRATDTQYF; CDR3nt: TGTGCCAGCAGTTTAAGTACTAGCGGGAGGGCCACAGATACGCAGTATTTT
v_gene: TRBV30; j_gene: TRBJ1-2; d_gene: -; abundance: once; CDR3aa: CAWSVRWGYTF; CDR3nt: TGTGCCTGGAGTGTTAGGTGGGGCTACACCTTC
v_gene: TRBV13; j_gene: TRBJ1-3; d_gene: -; abundance: -; CDR3aa: CASSLGWGVSGNTIYF; CDR3nt: TGTGCCAGCAGCTTAGGCTGGGGGGTTTCTGGAAACACCATATATTTT
v_gene: TRBV4-2; j_gene: TRBJ2-2; d_gene: -; abundance: -; CDR3aa: CASSHGAISNTGELFF; CDR3nt: TGTGCCAGCAGCCACGGGGCTATATCTAACACCGGGGAGCTGTTTTTT
v_gene: TRBV6-5; j_gene: TRBJ1-1; d_gene: -; abundance: few; CDR3aa: CASSYVASGRNTEAFF; CDR3nt: TGTGCCAGCAGTTACGTCGCTTCGGGGAGAAACACTGAAGCTTTCTTT
v_gene: TRBV27; j_gene: TRBJ1-6; d_gene: -; abundance: few; CDR3aa: CASSGGYRYSPLHF; CDR3nt: TGTGCCAGCAGTGGAGGGTATAGGTATTCACCCCTCCACTTT
v_gene: TRBV28; j_gene: TRBJ1-1; d_gene: -; abundance: few; CDR3aa: CANLTENTEAFF; CDR3nt: TGTGCCAACCTGACAGAGAACACTGAAGCTTTCTTT
v_gene: TRBV27; j_gene: TRBJ2-7; d_gene: TRBD2; abundance: -; CDR3aa: CASSLLASGGIDEQYF; CDR3nt: TGTGCCAGCAGTTTATTGGCTAGCGGGGGGATCGACGAGCAGTACTTC
v_gene: TRBV4-3; j_gene: TRBJ1-2; d_gene: -; abundance: -; CDR3aa: CASSQDLSPSGYTF; CDR3nt: TGCGCCAGCAGCCAAGATCTGAGCCCCTCTGGCTACACCTTC